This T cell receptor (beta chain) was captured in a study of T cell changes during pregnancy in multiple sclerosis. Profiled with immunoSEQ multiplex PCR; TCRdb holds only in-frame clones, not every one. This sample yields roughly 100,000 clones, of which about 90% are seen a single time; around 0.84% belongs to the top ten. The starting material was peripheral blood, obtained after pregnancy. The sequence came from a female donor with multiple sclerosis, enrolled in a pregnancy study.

The CDR3 reads CASSLELAGSTDTQYF. DNA for the CDR3: TGTGCCAGCAGCTTAGAACTAGCGGGAAGCACAGATACGCAGTATTTT. The V call is TRBV11-2, the J call TRBJ2-3; TRBD2 agrees at 10 bases. The ends lost 0 bases at V and 0 bases at J; junction bases unmatched: 0. CDR1 and CDR2 from the germline V gene are SGHAT and FQNNGV. The CDR3 covers 16 residues.